This TCR beta chain was retrieved from a study of blood T cell repertoires in COVID-19 (dated by TCRdb to about 2020). For the wider study: Samples from collaborators originated in the United States, Italy and Spain and spanned both the acute and convalescent phases of COVID-19. Where HLA class I and class II types were available, the types were taken from metadata supplied by the sample provider, not from assay-based typing. The repertoires were made available in a free public database intended to serve as a resource for research on the immune response to SARS-CoV-2. The material from the prospective study consisted of cDNA or gDNA derived from T cells, B-cell-depleted T cells, or PBMCs. The samples were drawn from the first 160 participants of the ongoing ImmuneRACE study and from 1,254 subjects provided by 6 global collaborators. The sample metadata nearly always contained a de-identified subject ID, COVID-19 status, age in years and sex. The dataset comprised deeply sampled blood TCRbeta repertoires from subjects exposed to, actively infected with, or recovered from COVID-19.

With regard to this clone: The antigen it recognizes is unknown. Qualities for individual bases were not recorded, and no much larger clone is one base off.

TCRbeta CDR3 regions were amplified from genomic DNA using the immunoSEQ Assay, a bias-controlled multiplex PCR. The study's processing was this. Within the assay, amplification of reference gene primers was used to estimate how many nucleated cells each sample contained. To quantify the absolute abundance of each unique TCRbeta CDR3 rearrangement, sequence reads were collapsed and filtered. For each sample, productive Simpson clonality was calculated by taking the square root of Simpson's diversity index across productive rearrangements. As stored in TCRdb, this immuneACCESS dataset retains in-frame rearrangements with V and J assigned. A fraction of the clones does not appear; measured against another copy, unresolved V genes explain less than half of the discrepancy, and the remainder lacks a known reason. V, J and clone size are taken as reported in that table, and D and trimming were inferred from the DNA itself. This sample is represented by 220,000 or so clones; 85% to 90% of them were singletons. The ten largest clones add up to about 14% of the sample.

Trimming removed 3 bases from V and 2 bases from J; the gene matches leave 14 bases unexplained. From a lookup of the germline V gene, CDR1 and CDR2 are MGHRA and YSYEKL. The CDR3 covers 19 residues, taking in both the cysteine and the phenylalanine. The only DNA kept is the CDR3, 57 bases in frame from the first base. Participants in the prospective study were aged roughly 18 to 90 years, lived in some 24 United States geographic areas, and enrolled through a virtual design. In the prospective study, participants were assigned to cohorts based on the clinical history participants reported in a screening survey and a study questionnaire. Exposed participants were defined as having been in contact with someone with a PCR-confirmed or clinician-diagnosed COVID-19 case within 2 weeks of study entry. Mobile phlebotomists in the prospective study collected whole blood, serum and a nasopharyngeal or oropharyngeal swab from every participant. Prospective study participants could optionally give additional blood draws and questionnaires over an approximately 2-month period. Before DNA extraction, prospective study blood samples were shipped either frozen or at room temperature.

What the work shows at the level of the full study, not this receptor alone: The amount of clinical and demographic metadata varied by source and participant and was provided uncurated.

The sequencing input was PBMCs or T cells enriched from blood (not recorded which). The chain is assembled from TRBV4-1 and TRBJ2-5, with 11 bases in between that match TRBD2. This receptor was identified in a man aged 30 to 45 who had been exposed to COVID-19. The CDR3 has the sequence CASSQRPDPIAGGQETQYF. The sequenced DNA: TGCGCCAGCAGCCAGCGCCCGGATCCTATAGCGGGGGGGCAAGAGACCCAGTACTTC.